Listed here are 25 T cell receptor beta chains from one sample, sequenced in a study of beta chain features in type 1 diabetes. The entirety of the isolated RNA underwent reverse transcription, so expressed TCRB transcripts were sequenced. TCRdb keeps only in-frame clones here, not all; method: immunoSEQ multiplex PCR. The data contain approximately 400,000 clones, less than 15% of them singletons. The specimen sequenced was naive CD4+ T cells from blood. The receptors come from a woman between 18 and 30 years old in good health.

CDR3 nucleotides: TGTGCCAGCAGCTTAAGTTTTGGACTAGCGGTCGCAGATACGCAGTATTTT. Its translation: CASSLSFGLAVADTQYF. V is TRBV7-2 and J is TRBJ2-3, with 10 bases aligning to TRBD2. The V gene end was trimmed by 2 bases and the J gene end by 4 bases; junction bases not matched to a gene: 9. Germline CDR1 and CDR2: SGHTA and FQGNSA. This CDR3 spans 17 amino acids.

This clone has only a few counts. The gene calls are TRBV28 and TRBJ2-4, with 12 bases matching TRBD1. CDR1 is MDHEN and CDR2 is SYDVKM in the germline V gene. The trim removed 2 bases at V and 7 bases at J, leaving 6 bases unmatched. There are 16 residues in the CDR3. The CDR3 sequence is CASSLTGQGAANIQYF. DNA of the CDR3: TGTGCCAGCAGTTTAACGGGACAGGGGGCCGCTAACATTCAGTACTTC.

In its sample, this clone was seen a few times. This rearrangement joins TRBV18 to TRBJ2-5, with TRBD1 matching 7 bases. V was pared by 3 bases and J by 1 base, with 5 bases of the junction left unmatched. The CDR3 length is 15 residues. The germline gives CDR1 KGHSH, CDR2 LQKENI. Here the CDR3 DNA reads TGTGCCAGCTCACCGACAGGGTGGGCCCAAGAGACCCAGTACTTC. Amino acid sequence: CASSPTGWAQETQYF. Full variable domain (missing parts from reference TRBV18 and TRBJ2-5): NAGVMQNPRHLVRRRGQEARLRCSPMKGHSHVYWYRQLPEEGLKFMVYLQKENIIDESGMPKERFSAEFPKEGPSILRIQQVVRGDSAAYFCASSPTGWAQETQYFGPGTRLLVL.

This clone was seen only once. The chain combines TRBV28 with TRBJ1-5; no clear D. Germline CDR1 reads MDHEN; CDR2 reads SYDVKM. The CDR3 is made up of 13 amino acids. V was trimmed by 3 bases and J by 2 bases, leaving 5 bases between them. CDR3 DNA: TGTGCCAGCAGTTTTCCGGGCAATCAGCCCCAGCATTTT. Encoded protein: CASSFPGNQPQHF. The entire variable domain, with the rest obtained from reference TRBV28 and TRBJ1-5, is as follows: DVKVTQSSRYLVKRTGEKVFLECVQDMDHENMFWYRQDPGLGLRLIYFSYDVKMKEKGDIPEGYSVSREKKERFSLILESASTNQTSMYLCASSFPGNQPQHFGDGTRLSIL.

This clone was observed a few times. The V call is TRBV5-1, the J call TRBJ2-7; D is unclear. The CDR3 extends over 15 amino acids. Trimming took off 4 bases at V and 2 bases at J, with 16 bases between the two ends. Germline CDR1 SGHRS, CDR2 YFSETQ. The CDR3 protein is CASSRLQSAAYEQYF. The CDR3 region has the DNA TGCGCCAGCAGCCGTCTCCAAAGCGCGGCCTACGAGCAGTACTTC.

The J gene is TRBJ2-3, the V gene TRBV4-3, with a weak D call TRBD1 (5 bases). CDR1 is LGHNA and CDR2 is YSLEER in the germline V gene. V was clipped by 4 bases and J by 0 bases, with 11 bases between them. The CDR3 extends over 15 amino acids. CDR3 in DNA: TGCGCCAGCAGCCCAACAGGTCTAAGCACAGATACGCAGTATTTT. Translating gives CASSPTGLSTDTQYF.

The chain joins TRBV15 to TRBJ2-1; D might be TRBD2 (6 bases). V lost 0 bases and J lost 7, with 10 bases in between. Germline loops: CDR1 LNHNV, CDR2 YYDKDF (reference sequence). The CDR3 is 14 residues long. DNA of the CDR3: TGTGCCACCAGCAGAGAACTAGCTAGGAATGAGCAGTTCTTC. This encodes CATSRELARNEQFF.

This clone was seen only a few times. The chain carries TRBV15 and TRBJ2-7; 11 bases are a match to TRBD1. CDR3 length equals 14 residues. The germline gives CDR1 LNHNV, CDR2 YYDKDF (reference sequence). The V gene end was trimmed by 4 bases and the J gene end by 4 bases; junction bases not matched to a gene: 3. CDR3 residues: CATSIGQGAYEQYF. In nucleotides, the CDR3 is TGTGCCACCAGCATAGGACAGGGGGCGTACGAGCAGTACTTC.

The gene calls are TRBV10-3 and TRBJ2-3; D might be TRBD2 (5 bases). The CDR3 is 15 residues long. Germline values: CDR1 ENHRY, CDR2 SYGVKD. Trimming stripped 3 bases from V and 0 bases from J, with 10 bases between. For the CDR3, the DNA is TGTGCCATCAGTGACAACCGGGAAAGCACAGATACGCAGTATTTT. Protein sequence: CAISDNRESTDTQYF.

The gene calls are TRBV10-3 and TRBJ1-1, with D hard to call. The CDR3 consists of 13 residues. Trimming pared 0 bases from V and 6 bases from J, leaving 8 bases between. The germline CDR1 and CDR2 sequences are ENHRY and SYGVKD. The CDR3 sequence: CAISESGRAEAFF. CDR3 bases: TGTGCCATCAGTGAGTCGGGGAGGGCTGAAGCTTTCTTT.

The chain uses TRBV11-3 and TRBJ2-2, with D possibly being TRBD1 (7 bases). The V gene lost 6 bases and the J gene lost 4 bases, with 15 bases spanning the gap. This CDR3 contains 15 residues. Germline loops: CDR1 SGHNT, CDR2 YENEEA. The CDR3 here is CASSSGGSVTGELFF. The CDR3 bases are TGTGCCAGCAGTTCAGGGGGGTCTGTCACCGGGGAGCTGTTTTTT.

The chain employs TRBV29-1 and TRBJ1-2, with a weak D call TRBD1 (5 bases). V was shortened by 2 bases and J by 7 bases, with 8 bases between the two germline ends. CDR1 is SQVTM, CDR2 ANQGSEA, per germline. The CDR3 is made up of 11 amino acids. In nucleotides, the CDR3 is TGCAGCGTTGAAACTCAGGGTGGCTACACCTTC. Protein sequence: CSVETQGGYTF.

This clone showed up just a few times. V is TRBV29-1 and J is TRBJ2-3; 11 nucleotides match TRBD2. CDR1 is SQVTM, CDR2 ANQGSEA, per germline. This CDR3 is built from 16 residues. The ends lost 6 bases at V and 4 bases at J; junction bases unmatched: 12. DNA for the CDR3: TGCAGCGTCTCGCAACTAGCGGGAGTTCAACCAGATACGCAGTATTTT. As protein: CSVSQLAGVQPDTQYF.

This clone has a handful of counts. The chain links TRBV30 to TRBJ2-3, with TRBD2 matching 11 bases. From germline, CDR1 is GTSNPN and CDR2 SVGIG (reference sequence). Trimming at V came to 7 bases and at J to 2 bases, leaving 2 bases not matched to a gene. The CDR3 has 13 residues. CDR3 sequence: CASTSGNTDTQYF. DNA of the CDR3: TGTGCCTCGACTAGCGGGAACACAGATACGCAGTATTTT.

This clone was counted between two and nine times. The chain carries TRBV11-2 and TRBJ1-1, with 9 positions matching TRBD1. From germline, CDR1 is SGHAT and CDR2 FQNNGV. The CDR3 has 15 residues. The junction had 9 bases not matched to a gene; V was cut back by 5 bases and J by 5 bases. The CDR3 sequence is CASSTRQGVITEAFF. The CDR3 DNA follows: TGTGCCAGCAGCACCCGACAGGGGGTTATTACTGAAGCTTTCTTT.

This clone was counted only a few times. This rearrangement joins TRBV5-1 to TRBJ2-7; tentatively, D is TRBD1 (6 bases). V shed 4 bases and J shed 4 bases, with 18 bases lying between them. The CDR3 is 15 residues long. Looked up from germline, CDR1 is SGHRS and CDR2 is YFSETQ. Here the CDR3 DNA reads TGCGCCAGCAGCAACCGGGACAACTCCTGGTACGAGCAGTACTTC. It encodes CASSNRDNSWYEQYF.

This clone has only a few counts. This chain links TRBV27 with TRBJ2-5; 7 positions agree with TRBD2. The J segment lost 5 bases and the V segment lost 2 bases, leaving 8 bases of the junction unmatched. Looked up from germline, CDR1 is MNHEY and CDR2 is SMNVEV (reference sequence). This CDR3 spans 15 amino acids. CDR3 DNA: TGTGCCAGCAGTTTAGCCCAAGCGGGAATGGAGACCCAGTACTTC. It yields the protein CASSLAQAGMETQYF.

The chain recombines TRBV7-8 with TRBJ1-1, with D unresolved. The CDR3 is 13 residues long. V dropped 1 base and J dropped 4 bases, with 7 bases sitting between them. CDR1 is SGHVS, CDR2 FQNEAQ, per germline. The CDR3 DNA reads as TGTGCCAGCAGCTTAGTTCTCTCCACTGAAGCTTTCTTT. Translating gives CASSLVLSTEAFF.

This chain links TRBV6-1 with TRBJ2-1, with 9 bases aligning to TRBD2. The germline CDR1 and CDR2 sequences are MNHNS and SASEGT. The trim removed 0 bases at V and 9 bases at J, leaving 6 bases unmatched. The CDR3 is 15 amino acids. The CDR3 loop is CASSEALAGKGEQFF. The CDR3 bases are TGTGCCAGCAGTGAAGCGCTAGCGGGGAAAGGTGAGCAGTTCTTC.

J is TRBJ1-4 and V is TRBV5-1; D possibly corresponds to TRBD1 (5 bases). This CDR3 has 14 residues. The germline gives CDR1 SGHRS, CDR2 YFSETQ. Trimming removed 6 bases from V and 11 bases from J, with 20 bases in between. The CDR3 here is CASNRGFSGEKLFF. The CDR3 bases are TGCGCCAGCAACCGAGGGTTCTCGGGGGAGAAACTGTTTTTT.

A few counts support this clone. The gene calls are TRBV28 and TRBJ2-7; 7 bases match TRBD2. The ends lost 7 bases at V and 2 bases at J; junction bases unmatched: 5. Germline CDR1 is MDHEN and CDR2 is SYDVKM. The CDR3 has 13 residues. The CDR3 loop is CASNTGTTYEQYF. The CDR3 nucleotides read TGTGCCAGCAACACCGGGACTACCTACGAGCAGTACTTC.

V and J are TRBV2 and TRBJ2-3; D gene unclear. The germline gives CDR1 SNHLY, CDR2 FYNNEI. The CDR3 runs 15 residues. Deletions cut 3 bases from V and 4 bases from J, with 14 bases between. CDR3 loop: CASSDRLSVSDTQYF. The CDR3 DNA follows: TGTGCCAGCAGTGACCGACTCTCGGTATCAGATACGCAGTATTTT.

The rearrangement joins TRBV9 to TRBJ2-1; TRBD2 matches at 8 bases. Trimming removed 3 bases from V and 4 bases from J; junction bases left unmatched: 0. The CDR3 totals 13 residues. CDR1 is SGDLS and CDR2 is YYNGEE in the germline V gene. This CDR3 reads CASSGLAYNEQFF. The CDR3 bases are TGTGCCAGCAGCGGACTAGCGTACAATGAGCAGTTCTTC.

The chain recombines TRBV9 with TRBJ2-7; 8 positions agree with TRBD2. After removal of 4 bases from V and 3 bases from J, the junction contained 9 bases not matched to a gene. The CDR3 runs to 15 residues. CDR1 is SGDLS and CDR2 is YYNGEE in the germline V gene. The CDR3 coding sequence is TGTGCCAGCAGCCCCCGGGGGGGGGAGGTCTACGAGCAGTACTTC. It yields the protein CASSPRGGEVYEQYF.

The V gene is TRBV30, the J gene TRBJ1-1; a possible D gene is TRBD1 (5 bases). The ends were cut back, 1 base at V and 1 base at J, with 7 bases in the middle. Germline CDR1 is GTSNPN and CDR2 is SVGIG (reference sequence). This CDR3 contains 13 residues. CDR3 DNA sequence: TGTGCCTGGAGTGATCAGGGGAACACTGAAGCTTTCTTT. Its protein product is CAWSDQGNTEAFF.